The 15 T cell receptor beta chains given below trace back to one sample, sequenced in a study of blood T cell repertoires in COVID-19. The table came from immunoSEQ multiplex PCR; TCRdb's copy has only in-frame clones and leaves some out. This sample has 150,000 to 200,000 clones, with approximately 79% found just once. The sequencing input was peripheral blood. These receptors all stem from a man aged 55 to 70 with active or convalescent COVID-19.

The chain carries TRBV19 and TRBJ1-5, with TRBD1 matching 8 bases. V lost 6 bases and J lost 7; bases outside the gene matches: 8. CDR3 length: 14 amino acids. Germline lookup yields CDR1 LNHDA and CDR2 SQIVND (reference sequence). As DNA, the CDR3 is TGTGCCAGTAGCATTGACAGGGGAAAGCAGCCCCAGCATTTT. Translated, it gives CASSIDRGKQPQHF.

The count of this clone is one. The V gene is TRBV25-1, the J gene TRBJ2-5; 8 bases are shared with TRBD2. The ends lost 6 bases at V and 4 bases at J; junction bases unmatched: 13. Germline lookup yields CDR1 MGHDK and CDR2 SYGVNS. CDR3 length: 16 amino acids. CDR3 DNA: TGTGCCAGCAGAAAGTCCGGGACTAGGAGAGGAGAGACCCAGTACTTC. Its translation: CASRKSGTRRGETQYF.

This chain uses TRBV6-6 with TRBJ2-1, with D possibly TRBD1 on 6 matching bases. The V end lost 7 bases, the J end lost 1 base, and 14 bases lay between the germline ends. The CDR3 contains 15 residues. Per the germline V gene, CDR1 is MNHNY and CDR2 is SVGAGI (reference sequence). The CDR3 spells CASNLDRQSYNEQFF. The CDR3 nucleotides read TGTGCCAGCAATCTGGACAGACAGTCCTACAATGAGCAGTTCTTC.

The gene calls are TRBV18 and TRBJ2-5; D is uncertain. Between the trimmed V and J ends, which lost 6 bases and 5 bases, there was a span of 19 bases. Germline loops: CDR1 KGHSH, CDR2 LQKENI. The length of the CDR3 is 15 residues. This CDR3 reads CASSLPRVPEETQYF. CDR3 in DNA: TGTGCCAGCTCTCTCCCCAGAGTTCCGGAGGAGACCCAGTACTTC.

Ten or more counts support this clone. One end of the junction is discordant with germline, which a read error may explain. This rearrangement joins TRBV11-2 to TRBJ2-1; TRBD2 matches at 8 bases. Per germline, CDR1 SGHAT and CDR2 FQNNGV. The CDR3 totals 13 residues. CDR3 in amino acids: CASSLAGTNEQFF. As DNA, the CDR3 is TGTGCCAGCAGTTTAGCGGGAACAAATGAGCAGTTCTTC. Combining the CDR3 with reference TRBV11-2 and TRBJ2-1 gives the whole variable domain EAGVAQSPRYKIIEKRQSVAFWCNPISGHATLYWYQQILGQGPKLLIQFQNNGVVDDSQLPKDRFSAERLKGVDSTLKIQPAKLEDSAVYLCASSLAGTNEQFFGPGTRLTVL.

This rearrangement joins TRBV19 to TRBJ1-1; weak D call: TRBD1 (6 bases). The CDR3 consists of 12 residues. CDR1 is LNHDA and CDR2 is SQIVND in the germline V gene (reference sequence). Between the trimmed V and J ends, which lost 4 bases and 10 bases, there was a span of 13 bases. The CDR3 protein is CASSTTPGVAFF. For the CDR3, the DNA is TGTGCCAGTAGTACGACCCCAGGGGTAGCTTTCTTT.

The chain couples TRBV7-2 to TRBJ2-1; 8 positions match TRBD2. Germline lookup yields CDR1 SGHTA and CDR2 FQGNSA. Trimming took 2 bases from V and 3 from J; bases not matched to a gene: 3. The CDR3 sequence is 15 residues long. The CDR3 DNA reads as TGTGCCAGCAGCTTACAAGCGGGGGTCTACAATGAGCAGTTCTTC. Amino acid sequence: CASSLQAGVYNEQFF.

The table lists this clone with a count of one. This chain links TRBV5-1 with TRBJ1-6, with 8 nucleotides matching TRBD1. With 0 bases clipped from V and 0 bases from J, the junction kept 5 bases outside the gene matches. Germline values: CDR1 SGHRS, CDR2 YFSETQ. This CDR3 spans 18 amino acids. The chain's CDR3 is CASSLDRGVSSYNSPLHF. The CDR3, as DNA: TGCGCCAGCAGCTTGGACAGGGGGGTGAGCTCCTATAATTCACCCCTCCACTTT.

The rearrangement uses TRBV6-5 and TRBJ1-2; no clear D. The V and J ends lost 5 bases and 6 bases respectively, with 13 bases between them. Germline V lookup: CDR1 MNHEY, CDR2 SVGAGI. This CDR3 is built from 13 residues. The CDR3 reads CASSPGGLHGYTF. The CDR3 DNA follows: TGTGCCAGCAGTCCCGGAGGCCTTCATGGCTACACCTTC.

The rearrangement links TRBV29-1 to TRBJ2-7; 12 bases are a match to TRBD1. From germline, CDR1 is SQVTM and CDR2 ANQGSEA. After removal of 6 bases from V and 5 bases from J, the junction contained 5 bases not matched to a gene. The CDR3 contains 13 residues. The CDR3 DNA follows: TGCAGCGTGGGACAGGGGGCCCAGAACGAGCAGTACTTC. It encodes CSVGQGAQNEQYF.

This chain uses TRBV28 with TRBJ1-2, with 8 nucleotides matching TRBD1. The CDR3 extends over 17 amino acids. In germline, CDR1 is MDHEN, CDR2 SYDVKM. With 3 bases clipped from V and 4 bases from J, the junction kept 13 bases outside the gene matches. CDR3 in DNA: TGTGCCAGCAGTTTCGGACAGGGCGGGCTAATCGTCTATGGCTACACCTTC. It yields the protein CASSFGQGGLIVYGYTF.

The chain is built from TRBV3-1 (or the pseudogene TRBV3-2) and TRBJ1-1; no clear D. CDR1 is LGHDT, CDR2 YNNKEL, per germline (reference sequence). This CDR3 spans 15 amino acids. V gave up 0 bases and J gave up 4 bases, with 12 bases separating them. CDR3 DNA: TGTGCCAGCAGCCAAGAGCCCGGGTCGGCCACTGAAGCTTTCTTT. Amino acid sequence: CASSQEPGSATEAFF.

The chain carries TRBV7-6 and TRBJ1-2; the D is unclear. CDR1 is SGHVS and CDR2 is FNYEAQ in the germline V gene. The CDR3 is 14 amino acids. The V and J ends lost 0 bases and 6 bases respectively, with 11 bases between them. CDR3 nucleotides: TGTGCCAGCAGCTTAGCCGACTCAGTAAATGGCTACACCTTC. Amino acid sequence: CASSLADSVNGYTF. Complete variable domain (other parts from reference TRBV7-6 and TRBJ1-2): GAGVSQSPRYKVTKRGQDVALRCDPISGHVSLYWYRQALGQGPEFLTYFNYEAQQDKSGLPNDRFSAERPEGSISTLTIQRTEQRDSAMYRCASSLADSVNGYTFGSGTRLTVV.

CDR3 DNA: TGTGCCAGCAGCCCCAGTGGGGCGGGAGGGCCTTTTTACGAGCAGTACTTC. Amino acids: CASSPSGAGGPFYEQYF. The V gene is TRBV3-1 (or the pseudogene TRBV3-2), the J gene TRBJ2-7, with 9 positions matching TRBD2. CDR1 is LGHDT and CDR2 is YNNKEL in the germline V gene (reference sequence). V shed 4 bases, J shed 4 bases, and the junction held 14 bases outside the gene matches. This CDR3 region has 17 residues.

The CDR3 bases are TGTGCCACCAGTGATTCGCGGGCAGGGGCAGATACGCAGTATTTT. Protein product: CATSDSRAGADTQYF. The rearrangement uses TRBV24-1 and TRBJ2-3, with a weak D call TRBD1 (6 bases). This CDR3 has 15 amino acids. Between the trimmed V and J ends, which lost 2 bases and 4 bases, there was a span of 12 bases. Per the germline V gene, CDR1 is KGHDR and CDR2 is SFDVKD.